This T cell receptor beta chain was sequenced in a study of blood T cells in healthy people across ages. This CDR3 has 17 amino acids. CDR1 is DFQATT, CDR2 SNEGSKA, per germline (reference sequence). Trimming at V came to 3 bases and at J to 4 bases, leaving 17 bases not matched to a gene. A J-beta primer mix and a sample-barcoded 5' primer were used in a second PCR of roughly 6 to 11 cycles. TCRdb redid the calling of the 5' RACE reads with MiXCR, one entry per CDR3 protein. The sample has 600,000 to 1,000,000 distinct CDR3 sequences; more than 20% are singletons. Notes on the study in general: Per-million-T-cell TCR beta diversity fell roughly linearly with age. The percentage of naive T cells correlated strongly with TCR beta diversity.

This clonotype has only a few counts. The antigen remains undetermined. These data also formed part of another study, on T cells of mothers and their children. That work adds: Over 9.5 million TCR beta CDR3 reads were obtained from each mother, and approximately 3 million from each child. Among related mother-child pairs, overlap was slightly higher than in unrelated pairs, though not significantly.

The receptor was isolated from a boy aged 10-17 years in good health. V usage is TRBV20-1 and J usage is TRBJ2-7, with 8 bases fitting TRBD1. Material for sequencing was blood. CDR3 sequence reads: CSASLLPETGVLYEQYF. The CDR3 DNA is TGCAGTGCTAGCCTCCTCCCCGAGACAGGGGTTTTATACGAGCAGTACTTC.